This T cell receptor beta chain was captured in a study of beta chain features in type 1 diabetes. Study-level findings and limits: Within each of all four CD4+ subsets, Type 1 diabetes patients had TCRB CDR3s that were moderately but significantly shorter.

The length of the CDR3 is 17 residues. Germline-derived CDR1 and CDR2 are MGHRA and YSYEKL. The V gene lost 2 bases and the J gene lost 0 bases, with 17 bases spanning the gap. Expressed TCRB transcripts were sequenced, since all the RNA that had been isolated was reverse transcribed. Profiling relied on immunoSEQ multiplex PCR, and the TCRdb table lists in-frame clones only, not all of them. The sample lists some 640,000 clones, 11% to 15% seen once, with nearly 0.04% in the top ten. This clone showed up just a few times. Its antigen remains unknown. The receptor was derived from a man younger than 30 with type 1 diabetes. The sample comprised naive CD4+ T cells from blood. The gene calls are TRBV4-1 and TRBJ2-7, with D perhaps TRBD1 (5 bases). CDR3 region: CASSQTPVGPTSYEQYF. CDR3 DNA: TGCGCCAGCAGCCAAACGCCTGTGGGGCCCACCTCCTACGAGCAGTACTTC.